This TCR beta chain stems from a study of blood T cell repertoires in COVID-19. Across the study: Samples representing acute and convalescent COVID-19 were sourced from the United States, Italy and Spain. PBMCs, B-cell-depleted T cells, or T cells provided the cDNA or gDNA that made up the material.

The CDR3 contains 13 residues. Per the germline V gene, CDR1 is SQVTM and CDR2 is ANQGSEA. Trimming removed 6 bases from V and 3 bases from J; junction bases left unmatched: 5. Data came from immunoSEQ multiplex PCR; TCRdb stores just in-frame clones and leaves some out. This table holds about 240,000 clones, 87% found once. Those enrolled, adults aged 18 to 89 years, came from 24 US areas. Participants' reported clinical history set cohort assignment. Source material: PBMCs or T cells enriched from blood (not recorded which). This chain joins TRBV29-1 and TRBJ1-5, with TRBD1 matching over 7 bases. The receptor was derived from a woman under 40 with acute COVID-19. CDR3 sequence: CSVTDRVNQPQHF. The CDR3 DNA reads as TGCAGCGTGACTGACAGGGTCAATCAGCCCCAGCATTTT.